The present TCR beta chain was sequenced within a study of cytomegalovirus exposure and HLA in healthy donors. Germline V gives CDR1 SGHAT, CDR2 FQNNGV. V lost 6 bases, J lost 0 bases, and 12 bases lay in between. CDR3 length: 16 residues. The study ran its PCR with 60 Vbeta and 13 Jbeta primers. Here immunoSEQ multiplex PCR was the method, and the copy in TCRdb shows in-frame clones only, minus some. The sample lists 160,000 or so clones, 60% to 80% seen once, with 3% to 4.5% in the top ten. The sample was PBMCs. The chain employs TRBV11-2 and TRBJ1-6; D unresolved. This clonotype was obtained from a man aged 30 to 39 in good health and CMV-seropositive. The CDR3 nucleotides read TGTGCCAGCAGTGACGGGAGGGCCTCCTATAATTCACCCCTCCACTTT. This sequence encodes CASSDGRASYNSPLHF. The variable domain in full, completed from reference TRBV11-2 and TRBJ1-6, reads EAGVAQSPRYKIIEKRQSVAFWCNPISGHATLYWYQQILGQGPKLLIQFQNNGVVDDSQLPKDRFSAERLKGVDSTLKIQPAKLEDSAVYLCASSDGRASYNSPLHFGNGTRLTVT.